This T cell receptor (beta chain) is drawn from a study of shared T cell receptors in the human thymus. Profiled with immunoSEQ multiplex PCR; TCRdb holds only in-frame clones, not every one. The data show roughly 550,000 clones, with approximately 80% seen just once and 0.013% held by the top ten. With respect to this clone: Different DNA sequences within this sample yield the same CDR3.

The CDR3 covers 15 residues. The V segment lost 4 bases and the J segment 2 bases; nucleotides outside the gene matches: 2. Germline V gene lookup returns CDR1 MGHDK and CDR2 SYGVNS. Another study also made use of these data, one on human thymus T cells. Per that study: Serving as donors were healthy Finnish infants, each of whom was having open corrective surgery for congenital heart defects. Thymic tissue was derived from resections collected during corrective heart surgery. Usage of V and J genes appeared biased in thymic and blood repertoires. Among unrelated individuals, related research reported thymic repertoires that overlapped highly.

The sequenced sample consisted of thymocytes. The sequence came from a boy in the first two years of life with a congenital heart defect. The J gene is TRBJ2-2, the V gene TRBV25-1, with 9 positions matching TRBD1. This CDR3 is CASSGGQGNTGELFF. The CDR3 bases are TGTGCCAGCAGTGGGGGACAGGGCAACACCGGGGAGCTGTTTTTT.